Following are 10 T cell receptor beta chains from one sample sequenced in a study of cytomegalovirus exposure and HLA in healthy donors. Amplification used 60 Vbeta primers and 13 Jbeta primers. Sequencing used immunoSEQ multiplex PCR; TCRdb keeps in-frame clones, though not all of them. The top ten hold 2.7% of the sample, which has 200,000 to 250,000 clones, 75% to 90% seen once. Specimen: PBMCs. The receptors originated from a woman in her 40s in good health and CMV-seronegative.

V is TRBV30 and J is TRBJ2-1, with 8 nucleotides matching TRBD2. The germline CDR1 and CDR2 sequences are GTSNPN and SVGIG (reference sequence). The trim removed 5 bases at V and 9 bases at J, leaving 12 bases unmatched. The CDR3 runs 14 residues. CDR3 sequence reads: CAWATGTSLIEQFF. Written as DNA, the CDR3 is TGTGCCTGGGCGACCGGGACTAGTTTAATTGAGCAGTTCTTC. Together with reference TRBV30 and TRBJ2-1, the CDR3 gives the full variable domain: SQTIHQWPATLVQPVGSPLSLECTVEGTSNPNLYWYRQAAGRGLQLLFYSVGIGQISSEVPQNLSASRPQDRQFILSSKKLLLSDSGFYLCAWATGTSLIEQFFGPGTRLTVL.

V and J are TRBV7-7 and TRBJ1-1; D may be TRBD1 (6 bases). CDR1 and CDR2 from the germline V gene are SSHAT and FNYEAQ (reference sequence). The CDR3 consists of 14 residues. V lost 5 bases and J lost 4, with 14 bases in between. CDR3 sequence: CASSQYRDGTEAFF. For the CDR3, the DNA is TGTGCCAGCAGCCAGTACAGGGATGGCACTGAAGCTTTCTTT.

This clone has only a few counts. The CDR3 reads CASSYRGYFNGYTF. CDR3 DNA: TGTGCCAGCAGTTACAGGGGGTATTTCAATGGCTACACCTTC. The rearrangement links TRBV6-6 to TRBJ1-2; possible D gene TRBD1, 6 bases. The CDR3 is 14 residues long. V was cut by 2 bases and J by 6 bases, with 13 bases left in between. Germline CDR1 is MNHNY and CDR2 is SVGAGI (reference sequence).

The chain employs TRBV2 and TRBJ2-1; D not certain. From germline, CDR1 is SNHLY and CDR2 FYNNEI. V lost 6 bases to trimming and J lost 4 bases, with 4 bases between them. The CDR3 sequence is 11 residues long. The CDR3 DNA reads as TGTGCCAGCAGCCCATACAATGAGCAGTTCTTC. It codes for CASSPYNEQFF.

The CDR3 region is CASRPYRQGNYAEAFF. CDR3 coding DNA: TGTGCCAGCAGACCATACCGACAGGGAAATTACGCTGAAGCTTTCTTT. This chain links TRBV27 with TRBJ1-1, with 7 positions matching TRBD1. Per the germline V gene, CDR1 is MNHEY and CDR2 is SMNVEV (reference sequence). The CDR3 spans 16 residues. Trimming cost V 6 bases and J 6 bases; bases outside gene matches: 16.

This chain links TRBV29-1 with TRBJ2-3; TRBD1 matches at 10 bases. This CDR3 contains 15 residues. Trimming at V came to 7 bases and at J to 6 bases, leaving 13 bases not matched to a gene. The germline CDR1 and CDR2 sequences are SQVTM and ANQGSEA. CDR3 residues: CSAKTGGPLSDTQYF. Here the CDR3 DNA reads TGCAGCGCAAAGACAGGGGGCCCTTTATCGGATACGCAGTATTTT.

The rearrangement links TRBV7-8 to TRBJ2-5; D possibly corresponds to TRBD1 (7 bases). The CDR3 covers 16 residues. Germline V gene lookup returns CDR1 SGHVS and CDR2 FQNEAQ. With 2 bases removed from V and 1 base from J, the gap between germline ends came to 14 bases. The CDR3 sequence is CASSLFGGTVQETQYF. CDR3 nucleotides: TGTGCCAGCAGCTTATTTGGGGGGACAGTCCAAGAGACCCAGTACTTC.

The rearrangement links TRBV5-5 to TRBJ2-1; possibly TRBD1 for D (6 bases). V was clipped by 4 bases and J by 13 bases, with 24 bases between them. Per the germline V gene, CDR1 is SGHKS and CDR2 is YYEKEE (reference sequence). The CDR3 contains 15 residues. CDR3 protein: CASSSLPGQRNDQFF. The CDR3, as DNA: TGTGCCAGCAGCAGCCTCCCGGGACAAAGGAACGATCAGTTCTTC.

The rearrangement joins TRBV5-1 to TRBJ2-3; D unclear. CDR1 and CDR2 from the germline V gene are SGHRS and YFSETQ. With 0 bases removed from V and 4 bases from J, the gap between germline ends came to 6 bases. This CDR3 is built from 13 residues. This chain's CDR3 is CASSLANSDTQYF. In DNA, the CDR3 is TGCGCCAGCAGCTTGGCCAACTCAGATACGCAGTATTTT.

Comment on this clone: Other DNA variants within this sample encode the same CDR3. CDR3 sequence reads: CASSSRGNYGYTF. CDR3 nucleotide sequence: TGTGCCAGCAGTTCCCGAGGGAACTATGGCTACACCTTC. The V call is TRBV7-2, the J call TRBJ1-2, with D unresolved. Germline CDR1 SGHTA, CDR2 FQGNSA. The CDR3 contains 13 residues. Trimming took 6 bases from V and 2 from J, leaving 10 bases between them.